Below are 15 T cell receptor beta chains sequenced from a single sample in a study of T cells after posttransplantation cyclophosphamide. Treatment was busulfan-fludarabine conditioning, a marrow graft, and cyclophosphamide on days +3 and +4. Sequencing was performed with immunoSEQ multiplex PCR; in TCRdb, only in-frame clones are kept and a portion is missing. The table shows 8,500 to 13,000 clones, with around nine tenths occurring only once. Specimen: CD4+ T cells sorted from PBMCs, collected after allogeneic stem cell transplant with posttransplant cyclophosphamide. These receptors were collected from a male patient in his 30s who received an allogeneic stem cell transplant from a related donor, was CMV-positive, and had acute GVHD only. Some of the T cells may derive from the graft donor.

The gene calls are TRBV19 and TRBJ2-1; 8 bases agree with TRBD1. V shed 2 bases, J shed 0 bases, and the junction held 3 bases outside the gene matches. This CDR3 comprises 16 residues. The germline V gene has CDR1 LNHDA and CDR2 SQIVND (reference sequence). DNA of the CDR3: TGTGCCAGTAGTATAAACAGGGGGAGCTCCTACAATGAGCAGTTCTTC. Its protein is CASSINRGSSYNEQFF. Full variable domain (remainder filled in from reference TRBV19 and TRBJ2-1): DGGITQSPKYLFRKEGQNVTLSCEQNLNHDAMYWYRQDPGQGLRLIYYSQIVNDFQKGDIAEGYSVSREKKESFPLTVTSAQKNPTAFYLCASSINRGSSYNEQFFGPGTRLTVL.

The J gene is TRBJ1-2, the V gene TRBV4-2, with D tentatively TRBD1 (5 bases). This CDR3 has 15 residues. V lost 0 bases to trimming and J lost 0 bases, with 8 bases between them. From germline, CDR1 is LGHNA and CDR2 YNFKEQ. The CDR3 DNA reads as TGTGCCAGCAGCCAAGACGTCAGGGCTAACTATGGCTACACCTTC. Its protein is CASSQDVRANYGYTF.

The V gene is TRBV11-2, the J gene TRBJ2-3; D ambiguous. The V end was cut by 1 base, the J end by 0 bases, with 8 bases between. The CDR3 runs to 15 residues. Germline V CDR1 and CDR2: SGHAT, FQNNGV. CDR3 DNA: TGTGCCAGCAGCTTAGCCCCCCTAAGCACAGATACGCAGTATTTT. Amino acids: CASSLAPLSTDTQYF. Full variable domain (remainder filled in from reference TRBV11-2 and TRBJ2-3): EAGVAQSPRYKIIEKRQSVAFWCNPISGHATLYWYQQILGQGPKLLIQFQNNGVVDDSQLPKDRFSAERLKGVDSTLKIQPAKLEDSAVYLCASSLAPLSTDTQYFGPGTRLTVL.

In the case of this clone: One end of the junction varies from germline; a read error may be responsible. CDR3 DNA: TGTGCCAGCAGACCGACTAGCGGGGCTAGCACAGGTACGCAGTATTTT. Protein sequence: CASRPTSGASTGTQYF. V and J are TRBV2 and TRBJ2-3, with 11 bases that match TRBD2. The CDR3 sequence is 16 residues long. The germline V gene encodes CDR1 SNHLY and CDR2 FYNNEI.

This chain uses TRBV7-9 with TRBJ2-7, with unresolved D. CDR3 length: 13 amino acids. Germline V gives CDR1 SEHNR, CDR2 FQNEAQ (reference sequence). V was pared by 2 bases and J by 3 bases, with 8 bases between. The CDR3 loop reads CASSLPGYYEQYF. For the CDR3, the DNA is TGTGCCAGCAGCTTACCAGGCTACTACGAGCAGTACTTC.

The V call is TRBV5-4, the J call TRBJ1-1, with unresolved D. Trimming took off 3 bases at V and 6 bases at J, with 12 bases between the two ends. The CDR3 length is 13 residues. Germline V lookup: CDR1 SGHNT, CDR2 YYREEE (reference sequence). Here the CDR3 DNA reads TGTGCCAGCAGCTCCCAAAACGAGGCTGAAGCTTTCTTT. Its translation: CASSSQNEAEAFF.

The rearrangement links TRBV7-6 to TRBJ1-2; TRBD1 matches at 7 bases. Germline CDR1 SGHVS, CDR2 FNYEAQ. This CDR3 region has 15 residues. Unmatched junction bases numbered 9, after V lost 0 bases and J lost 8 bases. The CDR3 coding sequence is TGTGCCAGCAGCTTAGCCGGACAGGTGGCGAACGGCTACACCTTC. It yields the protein CASSLAGQVANGYTF.

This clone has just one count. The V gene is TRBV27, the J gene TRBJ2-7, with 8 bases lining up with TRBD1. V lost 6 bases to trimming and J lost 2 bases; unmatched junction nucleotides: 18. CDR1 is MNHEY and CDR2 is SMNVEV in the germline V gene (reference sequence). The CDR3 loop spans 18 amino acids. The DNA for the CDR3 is TGTGCCAGCAGCGACGCCCCCGTTGGACAGGGAATTCCCTACGAGCAGTACTTC. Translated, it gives CASSDAPVGQGIPYEQYF.

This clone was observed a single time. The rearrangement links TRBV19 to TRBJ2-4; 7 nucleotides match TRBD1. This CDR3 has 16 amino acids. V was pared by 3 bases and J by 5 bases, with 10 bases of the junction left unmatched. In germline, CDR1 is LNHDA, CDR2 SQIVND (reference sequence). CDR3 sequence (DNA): TGTGCCAGTAGTATCGAAACAGGGGAAGGGGAAAACATTCAGTACTTC. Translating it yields CASSIETGEGENIQYF.

The CDR3 loop is CAIRGGYGYTF. The CDR3 nucleotides read TGTGCCATCAGGGGGGGGTATGGCTACACCTTC. The rearrangement links TRBV28 to TRBJ1-2; 7 nucleotides line up with TRBD1. This CDR3 comprises 11 residues. V dropped 10 bases and J dropped 5; count of bases not matched to a gene: 4. The germline CDR1 and CDR2 sequences are MDHEN and SYDVKM.

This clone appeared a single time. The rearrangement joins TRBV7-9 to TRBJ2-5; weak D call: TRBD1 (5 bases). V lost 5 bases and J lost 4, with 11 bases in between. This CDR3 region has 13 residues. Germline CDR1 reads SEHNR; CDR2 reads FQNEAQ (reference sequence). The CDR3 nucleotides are TGTGCCAGCAGCCCTCAGGGCCCAGAGACCCAGTACTTC. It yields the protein CASSPQGPETQYF.

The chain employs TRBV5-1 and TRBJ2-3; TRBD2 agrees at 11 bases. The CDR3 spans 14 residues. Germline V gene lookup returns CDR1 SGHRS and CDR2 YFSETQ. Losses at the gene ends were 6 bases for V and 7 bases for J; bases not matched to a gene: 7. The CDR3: CASNSGGAVNTQYF. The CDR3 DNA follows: TGCGCCAGCAATAGCGGGGGGGCCGTAAATACGCAGTATTTT. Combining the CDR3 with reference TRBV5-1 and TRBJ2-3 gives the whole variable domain KAGVTQTPRYLIKTRGQQVTLSCSPISGHRSVSWYQQTPGQGLQFLFEYFSETQRNKGNFPGRFSGRQFSNSRSEMNVSTLELGDSALYLCASNSGGAVNTQYFGPGTRLTVL.

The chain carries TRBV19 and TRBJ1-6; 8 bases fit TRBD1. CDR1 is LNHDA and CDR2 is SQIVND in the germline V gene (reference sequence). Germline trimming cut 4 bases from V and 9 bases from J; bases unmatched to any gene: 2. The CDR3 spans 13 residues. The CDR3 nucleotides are TGTGCCAGTAGTACAGGGGGCGGTTCACCCCTCCACTTT. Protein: CASSTGGGSPLHF.

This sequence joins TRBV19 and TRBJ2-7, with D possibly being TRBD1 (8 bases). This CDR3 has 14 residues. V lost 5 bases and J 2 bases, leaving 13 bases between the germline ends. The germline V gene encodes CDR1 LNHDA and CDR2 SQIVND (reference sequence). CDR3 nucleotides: TGTGCCAGTAGTCGGACAGGGAGGGCCTACGAGCAGTACTTC. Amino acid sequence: CASSRTGRAYEQYF. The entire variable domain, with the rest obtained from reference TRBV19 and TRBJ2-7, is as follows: DGGITQSPKYLFRKEGQNVTLSCEQNLNHDAMYWYRQDPGQGLRLIYYSQIVNDFQKGDIAEGYSVSREKKESFPLTVTSAQKNPTAFYLCASSRTGRAYEQYFGPGTRLTVT.

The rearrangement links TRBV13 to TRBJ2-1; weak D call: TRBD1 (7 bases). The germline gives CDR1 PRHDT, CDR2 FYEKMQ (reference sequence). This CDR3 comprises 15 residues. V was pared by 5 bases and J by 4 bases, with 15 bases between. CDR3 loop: CASSRRQGGYNEQFF. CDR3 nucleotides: TGTGCCAGCAGCCGCCGGCAGGGGGGATACAATGAGCAGTTCTTC.